The next 2 T cell receptor beta chains were all read from a single sample in a study of neurological immune-mediated disorders. From the 5' RACE reads, TCRdb called clonotypes with MiXCR, one entry per CDR3 protein. The sample carries about 55,000 distinct CDR3 sequences, around 3.6% recorded once. The specimen was PBMCs. The receptors originated from a man younger than 40 with multiple sclerosis.

The sample holds many counts of this clonotype. The chain joins TRBV5-5 to TRBJ2-1; TRBD1 agrees at 9 bases. Per the germline V gene, CDR1 is SGHKS and CDR2 is YYEKEE (reference sequence). The CDR3 loop spans 15 amino acids. The ends lost 4 bases at V and 2 bases at J; junction bases unmatched: 4. The CDR3 reads CASSPGTGPYNEQFF. CDR3 nucleotides: TGTGCCAGCAGCCCCGGGACAGGGCCCTACAATGAGCAGTTCTTC.

This clonotype was seen more than once but under ten times. V is TRBV18 and J is TRBJ2-5, with D maybe TRBD1 (7 bases). Per germline, CDR1 KGHSH and CDR2 LQKENI. This CDR3 comprises 16 residues. The V end was cut by 4 bases, the J end by 4 bases, with 19 bases between. The CDR3 here is CASSRRGIADGETQYF. Here the CDR3 DNA reads TGTGCCAGCTCACGCAGGGGGATAGCGGATGGAGAGACCCAGTACTTC.